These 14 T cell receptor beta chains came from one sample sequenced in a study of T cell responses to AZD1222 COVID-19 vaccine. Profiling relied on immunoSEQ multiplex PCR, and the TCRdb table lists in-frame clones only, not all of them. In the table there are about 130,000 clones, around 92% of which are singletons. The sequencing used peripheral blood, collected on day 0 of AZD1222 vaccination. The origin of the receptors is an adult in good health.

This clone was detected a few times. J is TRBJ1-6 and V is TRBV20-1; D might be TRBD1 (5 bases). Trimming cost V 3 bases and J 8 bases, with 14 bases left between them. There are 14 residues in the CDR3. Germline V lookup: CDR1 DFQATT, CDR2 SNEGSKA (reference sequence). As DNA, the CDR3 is TGCAGTGCTAGTGGGGGGGACCCCTATTCACCCCTCCACTTT. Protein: CSASGGDPYSPLHF.

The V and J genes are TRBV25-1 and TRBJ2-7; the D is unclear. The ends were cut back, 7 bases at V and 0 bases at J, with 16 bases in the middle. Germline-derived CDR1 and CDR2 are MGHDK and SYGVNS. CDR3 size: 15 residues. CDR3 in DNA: TGTGCCAGCAAGCCCCTAGACTCCAGCTCCTACGAGCAGTACTTC. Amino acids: CASKPLDSSSYEQYF.

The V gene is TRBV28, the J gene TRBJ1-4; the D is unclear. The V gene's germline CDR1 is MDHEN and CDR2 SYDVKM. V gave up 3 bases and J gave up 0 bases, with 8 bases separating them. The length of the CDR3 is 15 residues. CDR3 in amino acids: CASSFSLSTNEKLFF. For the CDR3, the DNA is TGTGCCAGCAGTTTTAGCCTTTCAACTAATGAAAAACTGTTTTTT. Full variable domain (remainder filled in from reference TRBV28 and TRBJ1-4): DVKVTQSSRYLVKRTGEKVFLECVQDMDHENMFWYRQDPGLGLRLIYFSYDVKMKEKGDIPEGYSVSREKKERFSLILESASTNQTSMYLCASSFSLSTNEKLFFGSGTQLSVL.

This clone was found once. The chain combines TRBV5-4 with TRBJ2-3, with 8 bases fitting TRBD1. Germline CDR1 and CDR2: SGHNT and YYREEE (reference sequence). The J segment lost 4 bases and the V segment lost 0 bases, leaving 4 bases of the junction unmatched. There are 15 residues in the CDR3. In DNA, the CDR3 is TGTGCCAGCAGCTTGGGACAGGGGAGGTCAGATACGCAGTATTTT. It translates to CASSLGQGRSDTQYF.

CDR3 bases: TGTGCCAGCAGCGTTGGGACCTCTAGGGGTGAAGCTTTCTTT. Translating gives CASSVGTSRGEAFF. The chain combines TRBV7-2 with TRBJ1-1, with D perhaps matching TRBD1 (5 bases). Germline V CDR1 and CDR2: SGHTA, FQGNSA. This CDR3 is built from 14 residues. V dropped 5 bases and J dropped 7 bases, with 17 bases sitting between them.

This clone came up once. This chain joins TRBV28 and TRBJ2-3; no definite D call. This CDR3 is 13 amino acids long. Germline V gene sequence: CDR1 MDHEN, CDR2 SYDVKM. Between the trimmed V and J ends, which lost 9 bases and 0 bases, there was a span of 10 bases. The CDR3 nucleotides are TGTGCCAGTCAATCGGGTAGCACAGATACGCAGTATTTT. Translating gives CASQSGSTDTQYF. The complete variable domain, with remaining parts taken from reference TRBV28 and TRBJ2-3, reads DVKVTQSSRYLVKRTGEKVFLECVQDMDHENMFWYRQDPGLGLRLIYFSYDVKMKEKGDIPEGYSVSREKKERFSLILESASTNQTSMYLCASQSGSTDTQYFGPGTRLTVL.

The CDR3: CASRLAVYNEQFF. In DNA form, the CDR3 reads TGTGCCAGCAGGCTAGCGGTCTACAATGAGCAGTTCTTC. The chain links TRBV28 to TRBJ2-1, with 7 bases aligning to TRBD2. This CDR3 comprises 13 residues. The germline V gene has CDR1 MDHEN and CDR2 SYDVKM. V gave up 6 bases and J gave up 3 bases; unmatched junction bases: 2.

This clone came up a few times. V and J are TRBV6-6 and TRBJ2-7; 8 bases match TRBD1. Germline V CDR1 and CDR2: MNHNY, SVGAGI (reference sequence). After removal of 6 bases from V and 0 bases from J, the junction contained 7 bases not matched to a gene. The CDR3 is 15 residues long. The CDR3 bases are TGTGCCAGCAGGAACGGACAGGGAGTCTCCTACGAGCAGTACTTC. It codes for CASRNGQGVSYEQYF.

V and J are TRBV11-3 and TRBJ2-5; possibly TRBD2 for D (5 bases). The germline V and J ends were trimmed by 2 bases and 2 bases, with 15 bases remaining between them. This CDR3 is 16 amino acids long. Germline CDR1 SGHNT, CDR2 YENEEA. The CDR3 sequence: CASSLQEGNRQETQYF. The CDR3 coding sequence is TGTGCCAGCAGCTTACAAGAGGGTAACAGACAAGAGACCCAGTACTTC. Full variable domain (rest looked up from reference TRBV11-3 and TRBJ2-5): EAGVVQSPRYKIIEKKQPVAFWCNPISGHNTLYWYLQNLGQGPELLIRYENEEAVDDSQLPKDRFSAERLKGVDSTLKIQPAELGDSAVYLCASSLQEGNRQETQYFGPGTRLLVL.

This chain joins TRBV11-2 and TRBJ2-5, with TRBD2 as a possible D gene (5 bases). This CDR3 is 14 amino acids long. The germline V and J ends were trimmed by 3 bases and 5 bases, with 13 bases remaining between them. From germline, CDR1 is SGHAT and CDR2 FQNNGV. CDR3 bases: TGTGCCAGCAGCTTGCGAGGGAAGGCGGAGACCCAGTACTTC. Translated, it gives CASSLRGKAETQYF. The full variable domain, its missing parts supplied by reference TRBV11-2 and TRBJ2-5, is EAGVAQSPRYKIIEKRQSVAFWCNPISGHATLYWYQQILGQGPKLLIQFQNNGVVDDSQLPKDRFSAERLKGVDSTLKIQPAKLEDSAVYLCASSLRGKAETQYFGPGTRLLVL.

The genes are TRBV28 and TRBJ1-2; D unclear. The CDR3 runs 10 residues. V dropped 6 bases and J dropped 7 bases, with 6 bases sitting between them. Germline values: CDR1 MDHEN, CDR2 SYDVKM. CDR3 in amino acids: CASRMGGYTF. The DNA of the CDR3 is TGTGCCAGCAGAATGGGTGGCTACACCTTC.

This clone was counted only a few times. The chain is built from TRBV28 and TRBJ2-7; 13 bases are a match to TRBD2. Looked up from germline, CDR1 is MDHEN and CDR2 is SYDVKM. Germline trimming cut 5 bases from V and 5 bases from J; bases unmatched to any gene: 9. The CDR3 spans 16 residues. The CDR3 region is CASSGTSGRAYDEQYF. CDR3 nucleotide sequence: TGTGCCAGCAGTGGAACTAGCGGGAGGGCCTACGACGAGCAGTACTTC.

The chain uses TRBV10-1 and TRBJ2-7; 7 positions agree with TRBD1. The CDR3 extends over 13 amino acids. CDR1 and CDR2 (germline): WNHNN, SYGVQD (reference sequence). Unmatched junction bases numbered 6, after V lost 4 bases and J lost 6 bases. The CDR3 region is CASSVQGTGEQYF. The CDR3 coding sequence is TGCGCCAGCAGTGTACAGGGGACGGGCGAGCAGTACTTC.

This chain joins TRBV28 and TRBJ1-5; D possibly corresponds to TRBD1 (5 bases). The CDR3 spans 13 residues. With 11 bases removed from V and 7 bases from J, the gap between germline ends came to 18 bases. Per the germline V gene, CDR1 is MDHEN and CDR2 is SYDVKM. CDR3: CALRGQRNQPQHF. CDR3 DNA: TGTGCCTTAAGGGGTCAGAGGAACCAGCCCCAGCATTTT.